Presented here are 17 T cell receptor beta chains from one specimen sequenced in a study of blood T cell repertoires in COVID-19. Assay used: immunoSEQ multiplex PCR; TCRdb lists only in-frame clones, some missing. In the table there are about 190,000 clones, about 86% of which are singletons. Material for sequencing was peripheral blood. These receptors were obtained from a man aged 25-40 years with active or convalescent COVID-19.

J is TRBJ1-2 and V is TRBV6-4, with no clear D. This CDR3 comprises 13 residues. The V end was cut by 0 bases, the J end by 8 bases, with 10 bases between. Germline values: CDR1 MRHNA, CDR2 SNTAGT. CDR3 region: CASSDSAIGGYTF. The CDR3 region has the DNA TGTGCCAGCAGTGACTCTGCAATTGGCGGCTACACCTTC.

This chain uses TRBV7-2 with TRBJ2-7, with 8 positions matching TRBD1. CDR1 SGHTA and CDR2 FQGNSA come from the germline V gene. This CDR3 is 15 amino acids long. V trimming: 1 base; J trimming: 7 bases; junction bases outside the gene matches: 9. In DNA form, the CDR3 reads TGTGCCAGCAGCTTAGGGGGACAGGACCTACGGGAGCAGTACTTC. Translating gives CASSLGGQDLREQYF. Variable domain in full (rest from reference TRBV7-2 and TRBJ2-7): GAGVSQSPSNKVTEKGKDVELRCDPISGHTALYWYRQSLGQGLEFLIYFQGNSAPDKSGLPSDRFSAERTGGSVSTLTIQRTQQEDSAVYLCASSLGGQDLREQYFGPGTRLTVT.

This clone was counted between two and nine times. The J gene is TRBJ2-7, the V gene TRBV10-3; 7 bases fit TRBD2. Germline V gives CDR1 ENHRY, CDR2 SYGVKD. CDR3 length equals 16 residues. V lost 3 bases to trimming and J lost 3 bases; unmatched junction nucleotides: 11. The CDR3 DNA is TGTGCCATCAGTGACCGGCTAGCGGTTTCTCTCTACGAGCAGTACTTC. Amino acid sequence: CAISDRLAVSLYEQYF.

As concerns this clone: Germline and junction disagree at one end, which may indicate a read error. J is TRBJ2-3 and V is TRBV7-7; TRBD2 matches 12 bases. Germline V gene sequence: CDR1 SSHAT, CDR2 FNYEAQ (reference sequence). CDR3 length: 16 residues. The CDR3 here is CASSLGLAGYTDTQYF. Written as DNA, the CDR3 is TGTGCTAGCAGCTTAGGACTAGCGGGATACACAGATACGCAGTATTTT.

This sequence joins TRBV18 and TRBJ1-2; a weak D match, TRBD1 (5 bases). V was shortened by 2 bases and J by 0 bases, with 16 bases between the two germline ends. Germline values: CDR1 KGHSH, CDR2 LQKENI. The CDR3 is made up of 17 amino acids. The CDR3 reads CASSPSPGGGANYGYTF. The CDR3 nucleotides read TGTGCCAGCTCACCATCCCCCGGGGGGGGAGCTAACTATGGCTACACCTTC.

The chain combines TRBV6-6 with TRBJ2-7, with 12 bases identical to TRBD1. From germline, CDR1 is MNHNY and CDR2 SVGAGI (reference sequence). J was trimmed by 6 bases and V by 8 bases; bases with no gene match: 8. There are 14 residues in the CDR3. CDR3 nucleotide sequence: TGTGCCAGCGATAAAGGGGGACAGGGGGCCGAGCAGTACTTC. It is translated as CASDKGGQGAEQYF.

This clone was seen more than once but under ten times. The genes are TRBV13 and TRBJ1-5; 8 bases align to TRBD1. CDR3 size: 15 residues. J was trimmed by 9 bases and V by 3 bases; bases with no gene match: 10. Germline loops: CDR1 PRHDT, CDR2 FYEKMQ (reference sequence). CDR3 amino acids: CASSLGGQGLSPQHF. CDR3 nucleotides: TGTGCCAGCAGCTTGGGTGGACAGGGTCTCTCGCCCCAGCATTTT. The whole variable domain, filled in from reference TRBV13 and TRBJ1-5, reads AAGVIQSPRHLIKEKRETATLKCYPIPRHDTVYWYQQGPGQDPQFLISFYEKMQSDKGSIPDRFSAQQFSDYHSELNMSSLELGDSALYFCASSLGGQGLSPQHFGDGTRLSIL.

CDR3 protein: CASSQGGLVGYTEAFF. In nucleotides, the CDR3 is TGCGCCAGCAGCCAAGGAGGGCTCGTGGGCTACACTGAAGCTTTCTTT. The rearrangement joins TRBV4-1 to TRBJ1-1; D gene uncertain. The germline CDR1 and CDR2 sequences are MGHRA and YSYEKL. The CDR3 loop spans 16 amino acids. Trimming left V 1 base short and J 3 bases short, with 15 bases between.

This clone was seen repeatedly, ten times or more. The CDR3 DNA reads TGTGCCAGCAGTTACTCGCGTACAGGCCTGAACACTGAAGCTTTCTTT. It specifies CASSYSRTGLNTEAFF. V gene TRBV6-5 combines with J gene TRBJ1-1; maybe TRBD1 (5 bases). Trimming stripped 0 bases from V and 0 bases from J, with 11 bases between. The CDR3 is made up of 16 amino acids. Looked up from germline, CDR1 is MNHEY and CDR2 is SVGAGI.

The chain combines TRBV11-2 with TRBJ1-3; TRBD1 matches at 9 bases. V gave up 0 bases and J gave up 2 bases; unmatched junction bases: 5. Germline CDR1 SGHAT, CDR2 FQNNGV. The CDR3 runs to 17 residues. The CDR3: CASSLEGTGTTGNTIYF. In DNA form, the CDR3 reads TGTGCCAGCAGCTTAGAGGGGACAGGGACCACTGGAAACACCATATATTTT.

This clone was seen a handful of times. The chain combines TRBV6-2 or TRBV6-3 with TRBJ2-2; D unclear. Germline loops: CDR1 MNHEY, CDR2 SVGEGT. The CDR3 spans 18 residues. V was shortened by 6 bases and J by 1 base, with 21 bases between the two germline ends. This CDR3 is CASSPTMNRVLNTGELFF. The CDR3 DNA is TGTGCCAGCAGCCCTACTATGAACCGAGTCCTGAACACCGGGGAGCTGTTTTTT.

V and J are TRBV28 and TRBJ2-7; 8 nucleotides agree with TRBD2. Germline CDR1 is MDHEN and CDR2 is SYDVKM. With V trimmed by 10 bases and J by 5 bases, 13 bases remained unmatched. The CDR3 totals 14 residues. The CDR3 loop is CATGGGLKSHEQYV. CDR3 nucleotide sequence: TGTGCCACCGGGGGGGGGTTGAAGTCCCACGAGCAGTACGTC.

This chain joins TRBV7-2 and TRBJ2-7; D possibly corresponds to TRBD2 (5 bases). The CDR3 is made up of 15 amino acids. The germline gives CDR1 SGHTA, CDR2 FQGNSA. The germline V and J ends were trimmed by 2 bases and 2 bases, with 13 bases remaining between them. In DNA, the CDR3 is TGTGCCAGCAGCTTAATGTCTAGCCCGACCTACGAGCAGTACTTC. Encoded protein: CASSLMSSPTYEQYF.

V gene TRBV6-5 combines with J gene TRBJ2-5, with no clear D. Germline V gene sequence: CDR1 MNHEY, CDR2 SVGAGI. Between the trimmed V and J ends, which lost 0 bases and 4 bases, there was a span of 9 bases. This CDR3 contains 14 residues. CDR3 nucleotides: TGTGCCAGCAGTTACTCCGACTCCCGAGAGACCCAGTACTTC. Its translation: CASSYSDSRETQYF.

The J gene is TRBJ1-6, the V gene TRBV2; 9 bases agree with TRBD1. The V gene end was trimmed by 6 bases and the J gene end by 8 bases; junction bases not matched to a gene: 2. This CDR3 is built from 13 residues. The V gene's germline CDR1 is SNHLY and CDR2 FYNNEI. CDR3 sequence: CASSRDRDSPLHF. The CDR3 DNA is TGTGCCAGCAGCCGGGACAGGGATTCACCCCTCCACTTT.

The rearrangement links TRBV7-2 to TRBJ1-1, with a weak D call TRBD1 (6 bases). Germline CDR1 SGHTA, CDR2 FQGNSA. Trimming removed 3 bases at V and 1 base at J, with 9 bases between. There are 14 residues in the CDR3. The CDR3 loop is CASSLDRANTEAFF. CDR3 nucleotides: TGTGCCAGCAGCTTGGACAGAGCGAACACTGAAGCTTTCTTT. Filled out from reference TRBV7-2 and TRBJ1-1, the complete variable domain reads GAGVSQSPSNKVTEKGKDVELRCDPISGHTALYWYRQSLGQGLEFLIYFQGNSAPDKSGLPSDRFSAERTGGSVSTLTIQRTQQEDSAVYLCASSLDRANTEAFFGQGTRLTVV.

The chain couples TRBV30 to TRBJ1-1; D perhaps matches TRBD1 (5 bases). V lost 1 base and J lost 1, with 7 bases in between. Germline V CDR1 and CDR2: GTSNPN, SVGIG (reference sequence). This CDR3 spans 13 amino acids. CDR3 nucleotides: TGTGCCTGGAGTGACGGGGGGAACACTGAAGCTTTCTTT. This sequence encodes CAWSDGGNTEAFF.